The 27 T cell receptor beta chains in this list originate from one sample, sequenced in a study of post-analysis software for immune sequencing data. General observations from the study: The five TRBV segments detected at higher frequency in patients than in controls included TRBV5-6, TRBV5-1 and TRBV20-1.

Unique molecular identifiers featured in each of the TCR beta cDNA libraries. TCRdb called the PCR reads again in MiXCR, with one record for every CDR3 protein. The top ten clones hold about an eighth of a sample with about 400,000 distinct CDR3 sequences, approximately 38% of them seen once. These receptors lack a known antigen. Sequencing was done on a sample of blood. These receptors were taken from a girl aged 5-17 years with multiple sclerosis.

V usage is TRBV24-1 and J usage is TRBJ2-5; possible D gene TRBD2, 6 bases. From germline, CDR1 is KGHDR and CDR2 SFDVKD. V dropped 2 bases and J dropped 3 bases, with 15 bases sitting between them. The CDR3 totals 16 residues. The CDR3 region has the DNA TGTGCCACCAGTGATTGGGGGGAAGGTGGCGAAGAGACCCAGTACTTC. It translates to CATSDWGEGGEETQYF.

In its sample, this clonotype was seen a few times. This rearrangement joins TRBV5-1 to TRBJ2-7; D call uncertain. Trimming left V 4 bases short and J 1 base short, with 15 bases between. This CDR3 is 15 amino acids long. CDR1 and CDR2 from the germline V gene are SGHRS and YFSETQ. The CDR3 DNA reads as TGCGCCAGCAGCCTGGACGGGTGGGGTTCCTACGAGCAGTACTTC. Protein product: CASSLDGWGSYEQYF.

The chain is built from TRBV20-1 and TRBJ2-3; no firm D call. The CDR3 contains 14 residues. Germline CDR1 and CDR2: DFQATT and SNEGSKA (reference sequence). Trimming removed 6 bases from V and 1 base from J, with 14 bases in between. The CDR3 nucleotides are TGCAGTGCCTCAAGTGGTTGGGGCACAGATACGCAGTATTTT. As protein: CSASSGWGTDTQYF.

The chain links TRBV24-1 to TRBJ2-7; a weak D match, TRBD1 (5 bases). Germline CDR1 is KGHDR and CDR2 is SFDVKD. The CDR3 contains 13 residues. V was trimmed by 0 bases and J by 4 bases, leaving 6 bases between them. The CDR3: CATSDLQGYEQYF. DNA for the CDR3: TGTGCCACCAGTGATTTGCAGGGTTACGAGCAGTACTTC.

A few counts support this clonotype. The rearrangement uses TRBV10-3 and TRBJ1-2; TRBD1 aligns across 10 bases. The V segment lost 10 bases and the J segment 10 bases; nucleotides outside the gene matches: 6. Germline-derived CDR1 and CDR2 are ENHRY and SYGVKD. CDR3 length: 11 residues. As DNA, the CDR3 is TGTGCCACCCGGGACAGGGGTAACTACACCTTC. This gives the protein CATRDRGNYTF.

This clonotype has more than one count but fewer than ten. The chain has TRBV20-1 and TRBJ2-3, with D maybe TRBD2 (8 bases). Germline V CDR1 and CDR2: DFQATT, SNEGSKA (reference sequence). The CDR3 runs 15 residues. The V end lost 6 bases, the J end lost 2 bases, and 18 bases lay between the germline ends. This chain's CDR3 is CSAKGASGFTDTQYF. The CDR3 bases are TGCAGTGCCAAGGGGGCTAGCGGGTTCACAGATACGCAGTATTTT.

V and J are TRBV24-1 and TRBJ2-7; TRBD1 matches at 8 bases. CDR1 is KGHDR and CDR2 is SFDVKD in the germline V gene. V shed 4 bases, J shed 7 bases, and the junction held 2 bases outside the gene matches. CDR3 length: 12 amino acids. The chain's CDR3 is CATSDRGREQYF. In DNA form, the CDR3 reads TGTGCCACCAGTGACAGGGGGCGGGAGCAGTACTTC.

The chain joins TRBV5-1 to TRBJ1-2; weak D call: TRBD1 (6 bases). Germline values: CDR1 SGHRS, CDR2 YFSETQ. V lost 6 bases, J lost 6 bases, and 18 bases lay in between. The CDR3 runs to 14 residues. DNA for the CDR3: TGCGCCAGCACCCACGCGGAGGGGGTAGATGGCTACACCTTC. Its translation is CASTHAEGVDGYTF.

The J gene is TRBJ2-1, the V gene TRBV7-3; 10 bases agree with TRBD2. CDR1 and CDR2 from the germline V gene are SGHTA and FQGTGA. The V segment lost 6 bases and the J segment 3 bases; nucleotides outside the gene matches: 8. CDR3 length: 16 residues. The CDR3 nucleotides are TGTGCCAGCAGTGAAGCTAGCGGGGGCTACTACAATGAGCAGTTCTTC. This encodes CASSEASGGYYNEQFF.

The chain recombines TRBV11-2 with TRBJ2-3; no clear D gene. Germline CDR1 and CDR2: SGHAT and FQNNGV. Trimming left V 0 bases short and J 3 bases short, with 13 bases between. CDR3 length: 16 amino acids. CDR3 loop: CASSLDGLWKTDTQYF. The CDR3 DNA follows: TGTGCCAGCAGCTTAGACGGGCTATGGAAGACAGATACGCAGTATTTT.

This clonotype was recorded a few times. The V gene is TRBV6-6, the J gene TRBJ2-3; tentatively, D is TRBD2 (7 bases). V was trimmed by 5 bases and J by 0 bases, leaving 15 bases between them. The CDR3 is 16 amino acids. The germline V gene has CDR1 MNHNY and CDR2 SVGAGI (reference sequence). As DNA, the CDR3 is TGTGCCAGCAGTCTTGCGGGGGCCGTTAGCACAGATACGCAGTATTTT. Its translation: CASSLAGAVSTDTQYF.

Only a few counts were recorded for this clonotype. V gene TRBV30 combines with J gene TRBJ1-2; D may be TRBD1 (5 bases). The CDR3 extends over 13 amino acids. Germline loops: CDR1 GTSNPN, CDR2 SVGIG (reference sequence). Trimming took 2 bases from V and 0 from J, leaving 7 bases between them. The DNA of the CDR3 is TGTGCCTGGAGTAGACAGCCTAACTATGGCTACACCTTC. This encodes CAWSRQPNYGYTF.

About this clonotype itself: A clone one base away is much larger, so this may be a read error. The V and J genes are TRBV12-3 or TRBV12-4 and TRBJ2-2, with TRBD2 matching over 10 bases. The CDR3 is 15 residues long. Written as DNA, the CDR3 is TGTGCCAGCAGTTTAGGGGGGACTAGCGTCGGGGAGCGGTTTTTT. As protein: CASSLGGTSVGERFF.

The DNA for the CDR3 is TGTGCCAGCAGCCTCCCAGGGAGGCAGTTCTTC. This translates into CASSLPGRQFF. V is TRBV28 and J is TRBJ2-1; D possibly uses TRBD1 or TRBD2 (5 bases each). V lost 6 bases and J lost 12, with 12 bases in between. The CDR3 has 11 residues. The germline CDR1 and CDR2 sequences are MDHEN and SYDVKM.

This clonotype was seen more than once but under ten times. The chain recombines TRBV5-6 with TRBJ1-5; D is possibly TRBD1 (5 bases). Deletions cut 0 bases from V and 1 base from J, with 14 bases between. Germline loops: CDR1 SGHDT, CDR2 YYEEEE. This CDR3 region has 17 residues. CDR3 residues: CASSLDGGMRSNQPQHF. Written as DNA, the CDR3 is TGTGCCAGCAGCTTGGATGGGGGGATGCGGAGCAATCAGCCCCAGCATTTT.

The chain combines TRBV14 with TRBJ1-1; D is possibly TRBD1 (5 bases). V lost 8 bases to trimming and J lost 8 bases, with 18 bases between them. CDR1 is SGHDN and CDR2 is FVKESK in the germline V gene. The CDR3 totals 13 residues. The chain's CDR3 is CASRDRVGTEAFF. The CDR3, as DNA: TGTGCCAGCCGAGACAGAGTGGGAACCGAAGCTTTCTTT. Using reference TRBV14 and TRBJ1-1 for the parts outside the CDR3, the full variable domain is EAGVTQFPSHSVIEKGQTVTLRCDPISGHDNLYWYRRVMGKEIKFLLHFVKESKQDESGMPNNRFLAERTGGTYSTLKVQPAELEDSGVYFCASRDRVGTEAFFGQGTRLTVV.

In its sample, this clonotype was seen a few times. The rearrangement links TRBV24-1 to TRBJ2-3; D is tentatively TRBD1 or TRBD2 (5 bases each). Trimming cost V 3 bases and J 4 bases, with 7 bases left between them. The CDR3 runs to 13 residues. CDR1 and CDR2 from the germline V gene are KGHDR and SFDVKD. The CDR3 protein is CATSDGDADTQYF. The CDR3 bases are TGTGCCACCAGTGATGGGGACGCAGATACGCAGTATTTT.

The chain carries TRBV27 and TRBJ2-3; TRBD2 is a possible D gene (6 bases). Germline lookup yields CDR1 MNHEY and CDR2 SMNVEV (reference sequence). The CDR3 covers 15 residues. Trimming took off 6 bases at V and 1 base at J, with 14 bases between the two ends. The CDR3 loop is CASRNPGEGTDTQYF. The CDR3 DNA follows: TGTGCCAGCAGAAATCCGGGGGAAGGCACAGATACGCAGTATTTT.

V gene TRBV7-9 combines with J gene TRBJ2-1; perhaps D is TRBD1 or TRBD2 (7 bases each). V lost 5 bases and J lost 5, with 16 bases in between. The CDR3 is 15 amino acids. The germline gives CDR1 SEHNR, CDR2 FQNEAQ (reference sequence). For the CDR3, the DNA is TGTGCCAGCAGCCCATGGCAGGGGGGGGACAATGAGCAGTTCTTC. As protein: CASSPWQGGDNEQFF.

V and J are TRBV5-1 and TRBJ2-7; 8 bases agree with TRBD1. The V gene end was trimmed by 0 bases and the J gene end by 6 bases; junction bases not matched to a gene: 5. CDR1 is SGHRS and CDR2 is YFSETQ in the germline V gene. This CDR3 has 14 amino acids. The DNA of the CDR3 is TGCGCCAGCAGCTTGGATGCAGGGGGCGTCGAGCAGTACTTC. This gives the protein CASSLDAGGVEQYF.

The CDR3 is CASSFPTGVTEAFF. The CDR3 DNA sequence: TGTGCCAGCAGCTTCCCGACAGGGGTCACTGAAGCTTTCTTT. The gene calls are TRBV7-2 and TRBJ1-1, with TRBD1 matching over 8 bases. CDR1 and CDR2 (germline): SGHTA, FQGNSA. The length of the CDR3 is 14 residues. Losses at the gene ends were 3 bases for V and 4 bases for J; bases not matched to a gene: 4.

This clonotype was seen a handful of times. Here the CDR3 reads CASSPRTYQPQHF. The CDR3 DNA reads as TGTGCCAGCAGCCCTAGGACCTATCAGCCCCAGCATTTT. V is TRBV7-2 and J is TRBJ1-5; D is undetermined. V lost 5 bases and J 5 bases, leaving 10 bases between the germline ends. CDR1 and CDR2 from the germline V gene are SGHTA and FQGNSA. The CDR3 totals 13 residues.

This clonotype was counted only a few times. This sequence joins TRBV5-1 and TRBJ2-3; D perhaps matches TRBD1 (6 bases). Per the germline V gene, CDR1 is SGHRS and CDR2 is YFSETQ. The CDR3 length is 12 residues. Trimming pared 4 bases from V and 7 bases from J, leaving 10 bases between. Here the CDR3 reads CASSRQENTQYF. Written as DNA, the CDR3 is TGCGCCAGCAGCAGACAGGAAAATACGCAGTATTTT.

The chain has TRBV7-9 and TRBJ2-7; 7 bases line up with TRBD1. CDR3 length: 15 amino acids. The germline CDR1 and CDR2 sequences are SEHNR and FQNEAQ (reference sequence). V was clipped by 4 bases and J by 0 bases; unmatched bases: 6. DNA of the CDR3: TGTGCCAGCAGCTATAGTGCAGGGGGCTCCTACGAGCAGTACTTC. This sequence encodes CASSYSAGGSYEQYF.

This chain connects TRBV4-1 to TRBJ2-7; TRBD1 aligns across 9 bases. Germline CDR1 reads MGHRA; CDR2 reads YSYEKL. The V and J ends lost 4 bases and 7 bases, in that order; junction bases with no gene match: 11. The CDR3 is 15 residues long. The CDR3 region is CASSRLGQGISEQYF. The CDR3 DNA is TGCGCCAGCAGCCGCCTTGGACAGGGGATTTCGGAGCAGTACTTC.

In this sample, this clonotype turned up a few times. The chain carries TRBV15 and TRBJ2-3; 8 positions match TRBD2. V was pared by 3 bases and J by 6 bases, with 14 bases of the junction left unmatched. Germline assignment: CDR1 LNHNV and CDR2 YYDKDF (reference sequence). CDR3 length: 17 amino acids. The CDR3 spells CATSRGLSGGAGDTQYF. Here the CDR3 DNA reads TGTGCCACCAGCAGGGGACTAAGCGGGGGAGCCGGGGATACGCAGTATTTT.

Only a few counts were recorded for this clonotype. The chain combines TRBV7-8 with TRBJ1-1, with D maybe TRBD1 (5 bases). CDR3 length: 14 residues. Germline V gene data show CDR1 as SGHVS and CDR2 as FQNEAQ. Between the trimmed V and J ends, which lost 5 bases and 3 bases, there was a span of 13 bases. This CDR3 reads CASSTEGVHTEAFF. In nucleotides, the CDR3 is TGTGCCAGCAGCACCGAAGGGGTACACACTGAAGCTTTCTTT.